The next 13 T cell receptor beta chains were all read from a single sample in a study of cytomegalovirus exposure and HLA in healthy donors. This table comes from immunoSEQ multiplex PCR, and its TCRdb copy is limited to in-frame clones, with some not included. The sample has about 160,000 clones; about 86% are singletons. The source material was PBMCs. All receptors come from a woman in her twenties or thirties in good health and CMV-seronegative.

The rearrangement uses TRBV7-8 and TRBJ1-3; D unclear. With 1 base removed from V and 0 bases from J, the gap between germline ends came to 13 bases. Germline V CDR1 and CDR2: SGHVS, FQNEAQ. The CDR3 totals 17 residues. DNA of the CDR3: TGTGCCAGCAGCTTAGGGGTTTTCATAAACTCTGGAAACACCATATATTTT. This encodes CASSLGVFINSGNTIYF.

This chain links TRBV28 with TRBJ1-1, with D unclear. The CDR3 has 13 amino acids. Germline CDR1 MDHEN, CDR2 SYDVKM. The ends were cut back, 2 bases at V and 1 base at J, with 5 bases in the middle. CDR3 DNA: TGTGCCAGCAGTTTAGGCAAGAACACTGAAGCTTTCTTT. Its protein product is CASSLGKNTEAFF.

The CDR3 DNA sequence: TGCGCCAGCAGTGAGGACAACCCAAACTATGGCTACACCTTC. It is translated as CASSEDNPNYGYTF. The chain recombines TRBV10-1 with TRBJ1-2; D uncertain. V shed 2 bases and J shed 2 bases, with 9 bases lying between them. The CDR3 has 14 residues. Per germline, CDR1 WNHNN and CDR2 SYGVQD (reference sequence).

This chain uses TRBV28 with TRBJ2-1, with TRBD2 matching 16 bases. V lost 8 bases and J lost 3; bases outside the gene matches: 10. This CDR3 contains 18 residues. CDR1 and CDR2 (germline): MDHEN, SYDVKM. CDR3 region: CASAAGTSGRGFYNEQFF. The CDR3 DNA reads TGTGCCAGCGCGGCCGGGACTAGCGGGAGGGGTTTCTACAATGAGCAGTTCTTC.

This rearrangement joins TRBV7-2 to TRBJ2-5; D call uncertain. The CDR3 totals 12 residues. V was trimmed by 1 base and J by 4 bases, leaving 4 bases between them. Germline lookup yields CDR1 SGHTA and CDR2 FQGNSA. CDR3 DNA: TGTGCCAGCAGCTTAGTTGTAGAGACCCAGTACTTC. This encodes CASSLVVETQYF. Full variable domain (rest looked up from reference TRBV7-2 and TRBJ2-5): GAGVSQSPSNKVTEKGKDVELRCDPISGHTALYWYRQSLGQGLEFLIYFQGNSAPDKSGLPSDRFSAERTGGSVSTLTIQRTQQEDSAVYLCASSLVVETQYFGPGTRLLVL.

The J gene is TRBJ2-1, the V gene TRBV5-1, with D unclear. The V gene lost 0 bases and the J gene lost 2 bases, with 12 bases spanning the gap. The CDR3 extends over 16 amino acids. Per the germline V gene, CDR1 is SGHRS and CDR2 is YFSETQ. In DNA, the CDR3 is TGCGCCAGCAGCTTGGTGTTAGCCGGAACCTACAATGAGCAGTTCTTC. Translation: CASSLVLAGTYNEQFF.

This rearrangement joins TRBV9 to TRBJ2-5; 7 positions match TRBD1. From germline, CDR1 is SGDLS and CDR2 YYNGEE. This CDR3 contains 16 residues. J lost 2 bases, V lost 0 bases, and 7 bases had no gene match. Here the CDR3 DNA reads TGTGCCAGCAGCGTAGGTTTCACAGGGGAGCAAGAGACCCAGTACTTC. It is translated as CASSVGFTGEQETQYF.

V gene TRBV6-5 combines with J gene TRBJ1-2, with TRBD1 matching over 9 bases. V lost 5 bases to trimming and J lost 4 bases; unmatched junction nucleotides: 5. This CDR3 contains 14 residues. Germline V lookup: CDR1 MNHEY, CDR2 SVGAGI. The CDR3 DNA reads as TGTGCCAGCAGTCGGACAGGGGAGTCCTATGGCTACACCTTC. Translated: CASSRTGESYGYTF.

In DNA form, the CDR3 reads TGCAGCGTTGAAGATACAGTGAACACTGAAGCTTTCTTT. This translates into CSVEDTVNTEAFF. The chain employs TRBV29-1 and TRBJ1-1; D is unresolved. Trimming left V 0 bases short and J 0 bases short, with 5 bases between. This CDR3 has 13 amino acids. Germline CDR1 reads SQVTM; CDR2 reads ANQGSEA.

The CDR3 DNA sequence: TGTGCCACCAGCAGAGGAACCTATGGCTACACCTTC. Translated, it gives CATSRGTYGYTF. The chain has TRBV15 and TRBJ1-2; D call uncertain. V was trimmed by 1 base and J by 4 bases, leaving 4 bases between them. This CDR3 spans 12 amino acids. The V gene's germline CDR1 is LNHNV and CDR2 YYDKDF (reference sequence).

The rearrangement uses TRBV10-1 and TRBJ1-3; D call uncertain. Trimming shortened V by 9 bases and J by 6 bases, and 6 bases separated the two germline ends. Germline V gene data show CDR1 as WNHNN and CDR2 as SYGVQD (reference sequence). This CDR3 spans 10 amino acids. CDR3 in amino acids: CARQVNTIYF. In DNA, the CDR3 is TGCGCCAGACAAGTAAACACCATATATTTT.

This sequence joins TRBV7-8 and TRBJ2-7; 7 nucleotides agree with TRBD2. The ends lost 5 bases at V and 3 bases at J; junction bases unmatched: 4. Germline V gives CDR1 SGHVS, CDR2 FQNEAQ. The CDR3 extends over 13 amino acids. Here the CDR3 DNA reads TGTGCCAGCAGCCGACTAGCTCTCTACGAGCAGTACTTC. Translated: CASSRLALYEQYF.

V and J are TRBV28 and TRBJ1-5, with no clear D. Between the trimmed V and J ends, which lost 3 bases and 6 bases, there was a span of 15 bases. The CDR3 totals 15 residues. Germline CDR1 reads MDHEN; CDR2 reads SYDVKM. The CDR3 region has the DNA TGTGCCAGCAGTTTTATCATAAGTTTTGGTCAGCCCCAGCATTTT. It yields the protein CASSFIISFGQPQHF.